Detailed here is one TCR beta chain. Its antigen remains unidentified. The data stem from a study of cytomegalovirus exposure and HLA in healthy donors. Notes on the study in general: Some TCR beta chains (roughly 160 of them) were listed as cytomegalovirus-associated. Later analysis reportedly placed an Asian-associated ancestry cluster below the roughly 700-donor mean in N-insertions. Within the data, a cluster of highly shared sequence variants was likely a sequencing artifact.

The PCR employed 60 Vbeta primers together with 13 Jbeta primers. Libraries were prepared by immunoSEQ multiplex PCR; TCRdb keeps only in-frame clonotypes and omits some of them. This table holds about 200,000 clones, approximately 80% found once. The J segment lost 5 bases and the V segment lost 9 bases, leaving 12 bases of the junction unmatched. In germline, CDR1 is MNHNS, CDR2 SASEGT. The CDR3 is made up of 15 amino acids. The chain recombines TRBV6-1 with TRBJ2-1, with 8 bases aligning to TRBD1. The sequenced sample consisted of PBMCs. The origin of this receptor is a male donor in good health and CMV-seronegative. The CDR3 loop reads CARLWAGGNNNEQFF. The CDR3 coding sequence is TGTGCCAGGCTTTGGGCAGGGGGCAACAACAATGAGCAGTTCTTC.